This T cell receptor beta chain was recorded in a study of blood T cell repertoires in COVID-19 (dated by TCRdb to 2018 to 2020). About the investigation overall: Samples covering the acute and convalescent phases of COVID-19 were provided by collaborators in the United States, Italy and Spain. Deeply sampled blood TCRbeta repertoires from subjects exposed to, actively infected with, or recovered from COVID-19 were included in the dataset. A de-identified subject ID, COVID-19 status, age in years and sex were almost always included in the sample metadata. The repertoires were released in a freely available public database intended as a resource for research on the immune response to SARS-CoV-2. The material from the prospective study consisted of cDNA or gDNA derived from T cells, B-cell-depleted T cells, or PBMCs. Where available, HLA class I and class II types were taken from metadata supplied by the sample provider and were not determined by assay-based typing. Samples came from the ongoing ImmuneRACE study (first 160 participants) plus 1,254 subjects from 6 global collaborators.

TCRbeta CDR3 regions were amplified from genomic DNA by means of the immunoSEQ Assay, a bias-controlled multiplex PCR. The published analysis was carried out like this. The number of nucleated cells in each sample was estimated by amplification of reference gene primers within the assay. Sequence reads were collapsed and filtered to measure the absolute abundance of every unique TCRbeta CDR3 rearrangement. Productive Simpson clonality was computed per sample as the square root of Simpson's diversity index over productive rearrangements. TCRdb obtained this table from immuneACCESS and retained in-frame rearrangements with V and J assigned. These tables miss some clones; where compared with another copy, unresolved V genes account for less than half of the shortfall, and the remainder is unexplained. Clone size and the V and J calls come from that table; the DNA yielded D and trimming. The sample table contains roughly 340,000 clones; only one count was recorded for over 70% of them. About 6.3% of the sample is in the top ten clones.

One collaborating source in Seattle enrolled patients during active infection and followed them longitudinally through the course of disease. Collaborating institutions collected whole blood in K2EDTA tubes following their own protocols. For TCRbeta analysis, collaborator samples were shipped as frozen whole blood, as isolated PBMCs, or as DNA extracted from either sample type. The paper as a whole reports these results and caveats: The amount of clinical and demographic metadata varied by source and participant and was provided uncurated.

Turning to this clone: The clone's antigen remains unknown. One base away there is no much larger clone; base qualities are not given.

The sequenced sample was peripheral blood. The TCR originated in a woman aged 45-59 years with COVID-19, enrolled during active disease.

The DNA is as follows: TGTGCCAGCAGCTTAGTAGGGAAGGGACTTCAAGATACGCAGTATTTT. It specifies CASSLVGKGLQDTQYF. The chain uses TRBV7-3 and TRBJ2-3; TRBD2 could be the D gene, as 6 bases match. The germline V gene yields SGHTA for CDR1 and FQGTGA for CDR2. V is cut by 2 bases and J by 5 bases, and the space between the germline ends is 17 bases. The CDR3 numbers 16 residues from cysteine through phenylalanine. Only the CDR3 DNA is retained, 48 bases long and in frame from the first base.